Listed here are 8 T cell receptor beta chains from one sample, sequenced in a study of identical twins. TCRdb ran MiXCR on the 5' RACE reads and lists one entry per CDR3 protein. The sample lists roughly 240,000 distinct CDR3 sequences, approximately 7.8% occurring once. Separately, the same data were catalogued under a study of yellow fever vaccine responses in identical twins.

Sequencing was carried out using CD8+ T cells sorted from blood. All receptors derive from a woman between 18 and 29 years old in good health.

This clonotype was picked up many times. The CDR3 DNA reads TGTGCCAGCAGTCCGGACAGGGGAATTGCAGAGACCCAGTACTTC. This encodes CASSPDRGIAETQYF. The rearrangement joins TRBV28 to TRBJ2-5; 9 nucleotides line up with TRBD1. Germline V gene sequence: CDR1 MDHEN, CDR2 SYDVKM. The CDR3 runs 15 residues. The V gene end was trimmed by 5 bases and the J gene end by 4 bases; junction bases not matched to a gene: 8. The entire variable domain, with the rest obtained from reference TRBV28 and TRBJ2-5, is as follows: DVKVTQSSRYLVKRTGEKVFLECVQDMDHENMFWYRQDPGLGLRLIYFSYDVKMKEKGDIPEGYSVSREKKERFSLILESASTNQTSMYLCASSPDRGIAETQYFGPGTRLLVL.

This clonotype was seen many times. The chain joins TRBV7-2 to TRBJ2-1, with D perhaps matching TRBD2 (6 bases). CDR3 length: 13 amino acids. CDR1 is SGHTA, CDR2 FQGNSA, per germline. V shed 4 bases and J shed 6 bases, with 10 bases lying between them. The CDR3 nucleotides are TGTGCCAGCAGCTCCCGGGGGTTCAATGAGCAGTTCTTC. Translated, it gives CASSSRGFNEQFF.

The CDR3 region is CASSLESQQSYEQYF. The CDR3 DNA reads as TGCGCCAGCAGCTTGGAAAGTCAGCAATCCTACGAGCAGTACTTC. The V call is TRBV5-1, the J call TRBJ2-7, with D uncertain. CDR1 is SGHRS, CDR2 YFSETQ, per germline. CDR3 length: 15 residues. The V gene lost 0 bases and the J gene lost 1 base, with 11 bases spanning the gap.

This clonotype showed up just a few times. The rearrangement links TRBV19 to TRBJ2-7; 11 positions match TRBD2. From germline, CDR1 is LNHDA and CDR2 SQIVND (reference sequence). The CDR3 is made up of 15 amino acids. J lost 3 bases, V lost 3 bases, and 4 bases had no gene match. The CDR3 loop reads CASSIDGTSGYEQYV. The CDR3 nucleotides read TGTGCCAGTAGTATCGATGGGACTAGCGGCTACGAGCAGTACGTC.

This rearrangement joins TRBV24-1 to TRBJ2-1, with 7 bases aligning to TRBD2. The CDR3 runs 16 residues. The V gene end was trimmed by 3 bases and the J gene end by 4 bases; junction bases not matched to a gene: 8. Germline-derived CDR1 and CDR2 are KGHDR and SFDVKD. In nucleotides, the CDR3 is TGTGCCACCAGTGATCGAGCGGGGCCGCGTTACAATGAGCAGTTCTTC. Amino acid sequence: CATSDRAGPRYNEQFF.

This clonotype has a count of ten or more. V is TRBV6-2 or TRBV6-3 and J is TRBJ2-5; the D gene is possibly TRBD2 (6 bases). The germline V and J ends were trimmed by 6 bases and 1 base, with 12 bases remaining between them. The CDR3 has 14 residues. Germline V lookup: CDR1 MNHEY, CDR2 SVGEGT. DNA of the CDR3: TGTGCCAGCAGGCCACGGGGGATCCAAGAGACCCAGTACTTC. It specifies CASRPRGIQETQYF.

The table lists this clonotype with many counts. The rearrangement uses TRBV20-1 and TRBJ2-1; D is undetermined. This CDR3 is 16 amino acids long. Trimming pared 0 bases from V and 0 bases from J, leaving 12 bases between. Germline V gene data show CDR1 as DFQATT and CDR2 as SNEGSKA (reference sequence). In DNA, the CDR3 is TGCAGTGCTAGAGATCTGGTAGCTGGCTCCTACAATGAGCAGTTCTTC. It translates to CSARDLVAGSYNEQFF.

This clonotype was seen at least ten times. CDR3 sequence reads: CSVEGLAGGYNEQFF. CDR3 sequence (DNA): TGCAGCGTTGAAGGGCTAGCGGGGGGCTACAATGAGCAGTTCTTC. The V and J genes are TRBV29-1 and TRBJ2-1; TRBD2 aligns across 11 bases. The CDR3 loop spans 15 amino acids. The trim removed 1 base at V and 3 bases at J, leaving 2 bases unmatched. Looked up from germline, CDR1 is SQVTM and CDR2 is ANQGSEA.